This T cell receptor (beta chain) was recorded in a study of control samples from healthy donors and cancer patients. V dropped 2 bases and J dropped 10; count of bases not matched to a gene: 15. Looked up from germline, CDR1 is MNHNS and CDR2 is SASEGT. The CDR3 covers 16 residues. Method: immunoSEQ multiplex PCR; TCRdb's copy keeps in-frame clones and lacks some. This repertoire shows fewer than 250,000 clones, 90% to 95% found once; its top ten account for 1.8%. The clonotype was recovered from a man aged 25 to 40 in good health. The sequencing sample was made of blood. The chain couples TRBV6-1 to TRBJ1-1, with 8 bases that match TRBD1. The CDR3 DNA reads TGTGCCAGCAGTGAATATTATCCCGCCAGGGGGCGCGGAGCTTTCTTT. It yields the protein CASSEYYPARGRGAFF.